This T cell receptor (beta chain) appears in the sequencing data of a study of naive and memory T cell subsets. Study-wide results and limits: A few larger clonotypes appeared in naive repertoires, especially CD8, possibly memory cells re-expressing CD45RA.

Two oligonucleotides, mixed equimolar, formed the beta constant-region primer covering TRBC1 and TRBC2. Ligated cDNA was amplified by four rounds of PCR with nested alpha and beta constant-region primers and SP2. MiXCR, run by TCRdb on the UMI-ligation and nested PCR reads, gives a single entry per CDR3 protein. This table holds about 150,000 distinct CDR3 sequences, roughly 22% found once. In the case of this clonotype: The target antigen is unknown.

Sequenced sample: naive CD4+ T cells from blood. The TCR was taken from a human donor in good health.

The CDR3: CASSLGQGNYGYTF. DNA for the CDR3: TGTGCCAGCAGTTTAGGACAGGGGAACTATGGCTACACCTTC. The chain combines TRBV28 with TRBJ1-2, with 9 nucleotides matching TRBD1. Germline V gene lookup returns CDR1 MDHEN and CDR2 SYDVKM. The CDR3 is 14 amino acids. After removal of 2 bases from V and 2 bases from J, the junction contained 0 bases not matched to a gene.